Presented here are 31 T cell receptor beta chains from one specimen sequenced in a study of shared clonotypes between healthy human individuals. Profiled with immunoSEQ multiplex PCR; TCRdb holds only in-frame clones, not every one. The data show 2 million to 2.5 million clones, with 90% to 95% seen just once and 0.1% to 0.15% held by the top ten. The sample was naive CD4+ T cells sorted from blood. Specified subset: CD45RA+ positively selected. The receptors were sampled from a man younger than 35 in good health.

Turning to this clone: Other DNA sequences in the same sample also yield this CDR3. The rearrangement uses TRBV7-2 and TRBJ2-5; possible D gene TRBD2, 5 bases. Trimming shortened V by 5 bases and J by 1 base, and 14 bases separated the two germline ends. The CDR3 loop spans 15 amino acids. Germline V CDR1 and CDR2: SGHTA, FQGNSA. In DNA form, the CDR3 reads TGTGCCAGCAGCCTAAGAGGGCGCGTCCAAGAGACCCAGTACTTC. As protein: CASSLRGRVQETQYF.

The chain joins TRBV29-1 to TRBJ2-7; 8 positions match TRBD1. Germline-derived CDR1 and CDR2 are SQVTM and ANQGSEA. The CDR3 is made up of 14 amino acids. The V segment lost 1 base and the J segment 5 bases; nucleotides outside the gene matches: 7. The CDR3 nucleotides read TGCAGCGTTGAAGGTCGCAGGGGGCATGACGAGCAGTACTTC. It specifies CSVEGRRGHDEQYF.

This clone was observed a few times. The conserved phenylalanine or tryptophan normally closing the CDR3 is absent here, so this likely arose from a read error. It is unclear where the CDR3 begins or ends on the DNA, so no DNA is shown, and the CDR3 is as TCRdb lists it. The V and J genes are TRBV2 and TRBJ2-7; the D call of TRBD2 is as the table states it, not checked on the DNA. The CDR3 comprises 11 residues, both ends counted. Germline-derived CDR1 and CDR2 are SNHLY and FYNNEI. The CDR3 here is CASSGDWGDLL.

Remarks on this clone: At the DNA level, this CDR3 is encoded by other sequences in the same sample as well. CDR3 region: CASSRTGGDTQYF. The CDR3, as DNA: TGTGCCAGCAGCCGGACAGGGGGGGATACGCAGTATTTT. The chain uses TRBV6-5 and TRBJ2-3; 10 nucleotides agree with TRBD1. V dropped 6 bases and J dropped 6; count of bases not matched to a gene: 3. This CDR3 is built from 13 residues. Germline V lookup: CDR1 MNHEY, CDR2 SVGAGI.

This chain links TRBV5-4 with TRBJ2-1; 10 bases map to TRBD2. Germline trimming cut 3 bases from V and 2 bases from J; bases unmatched to any gene: 5. The CDR3 covers 16 residues. Looked up from germline, CDR1 is SGHNT and CDR2 is YYREEE (reference sequence). The CDR3 DNA reads TGTGCCAGCAGCTCCCTAACTAGCGGGACCTACAATGAGCAGTTCTTC. The encoded protein is CASSSLTSGTYNEQFF.

The chain uses TRBV7-8 and TRBJ1-1; unclear D gene. CDR1 SGHVS and CDR2 FQNEAQ come from the germline V gene. Trimming removed 6 bases from V and 2 bases from J, with 10 bases in between. This CDR3 comprises 13 residues. CDR3 protein: CASSKVSNTEAFF. CDR3 in DNA: TGTGCCAGCAGTAAGGTATCAAACACTGAAGCTTTCTTT.

This chain connects TRBV28 to TRBJ1-1, with TRBD1 as a possible D gene (5 bases). The CDR3 is 17 residues long. Looked up from germline, CDR1 is MDHEN and CDR2 is SYDVKM. Trimming removed 2 bases from V and 1 base from J, with 17 bases in between. As DNA, the CDR3 is TGTGCCAGCAGTTTAATACCGGGACCTATAACGAACACTGAAGCTTTCTTT. Residues: CASSLIPGPITNTEAFF.

V and J are TRBV6-5 and TRBJ2-7; TRBD2 matches 8 bases. The CDR3 runs to 15 residues. V was clipped by 5 bases and J by 2 bases; unmatched bases: 8. CDR1 is MNHEY and CDR2 is SVGAGI in the germline V gene. CDR3 DNA sequence: TGTGCCAGCAGTAATAGCGGGGCCGGGCCCTACGAGCAGTACTTC. This sequence encodes CASSNSGAGPYEQYF.

The V and J genes are TRBV19 and TRBJ1-1; no firm D call. From germline, CDR1 is LNHDA and CDR2 SQIVND (reference sequence). The CDR3 spans 12 residues. V was clipped by 5 bases and J by 7 bases, with 11 bases between them. The DNA of the CDR3 is TGTGCCAGTAGTCTCCAGGTTGGTGAAGCTTTCTTT. Amino acid sequence: CASSLQVGEAFF.

The chain recombines TRBV10-3 with TRBJ1-6, with D unclear. Germline CDR1 reads ENHRY; CDR2 reads SYGVKD. This CDR3 is 14 amino acids long. Trimming took 0 bases from V and 7 from J, leaving 7 bases between them. The CDR3 DNA reads as TGTGCCATCAGTGAGTCGGATGGGAATTCACCCCTCCACTTT. Encoded protein: CAISESDGNSPLHF.

This rearrangement joins TRBV18 to TRBJ2-2; 8 nucleotides agree with TRBD1. This CDR3 spans 17 amino acids. Germline lookup yields CDR1 KGHSH and CDR2 LQKENI. V shed 1 base, J shed 5 bases, and the junction held 9 bases outside the gene matches. CDR3 residues: CASSPLFRQGATGELFF. DNA for the CDR3: TGTGCCAGCTCACCACTTTTCCGCCAGGGGGCGACCGGGGAGCTGTTTTTT.

V is TRBV7-9 and J is TRBJ2-1, with 8 bases fitting TRBD2. The germline gives CDR1 SEHNR, CDR2 FQNEAQ (reference sequence). The CDR3 loop spans 15 amino acids. Losses at the gene ends were 7 bases for V and 8 bases for J; bases not matched to a gene: 13. The CDR3 loop reads CASTPKSGGRDEQFF. As DNA, the CDR3 is TGTGCCAGCACCCCTAAATCGGGAGGGCGTGATGAGCAGTTCTTC. The variable domain in full, with the rest retrieved from reference TRBV7-9 and TRBJ2-1, is DTGVSQNPRHKITKRGQNVTFRCDPISEHNRLYWYRQTLGQGPEFLTYFQNEAQLEKSRLLSDRFSAERPKGSFSTLEIQRTEQGDSAMYLCASTPKSGGRDEQFFGPGTRLTVL.

This chain connects TRBV2 to TRBJ1-2; D is perhaps TRBD1 (5 bases). Trimming took 6 bases from V and 0 from J, leaving 11 bases between them. CDR3 size: 14 residues. CDR1 is SNHLY, CDR2 FYNNEI, per germline. The CDR3 reads CASRLTVANYGYTF. The CDR3, as DNA: TGTGCCAGCAGATTGACAGTAGCTAACTATGGCTACACCTTC.

Only one count was recorded for this clone. V gene TRBV4-1 combines with J gene TRBJ2-3, with 9 bases that match TRBD2. CDR3 length: 16 amino acids. V dropped 1 base and J dropped 4; count of bases not matched to a gene: 6. Germline CDR1 and CDR2: MGHRA and YSYEKL. CDR3 amino acids: CASSQGLAGKADTQYF. In DNA form, the CDR3 reads TGCGCCAGCAGCCAAGGGCTAGCGGGGAAGGCAGATACGCAGTATTTT.

The gene calls are TRBV7-3 and TRBJ2-3; no definite D call. The CDR3 has 14 residues. V lost 4 bases to trimming and J lost 6 bases, with 14 bases between them. Germline CDR1 SGHTA, CDR2 FQGTGA. The CDR3 DNA is TGTGCCAGCAGCTCAGATAGGGCAGCCGATACGCAGTATTTT. This gives the protein CASSSDRAADTQYF.

This CDR3 reads CASSMGEGPHYGYTF. The CDR3 coding sequence is TGCGCCAGCAGCATGGGGGAGGGCCCCCACTATGGCTACACCTTC. The rearrangement uses TRBV5-1 and TRBJ1-2; a possible D gene is TRBD1 (5 bases). CDR1 is SGHRS, CDR2 YFSETQ, per germline. CDR3 length: 15 amino acids. The V gene lost 4 bases and the J gene lost 3 bases, with 16 bases spanning the gap.

Comments on this clone: Other DNA sequences from this sample encode an identical CDR3 as well. V gene TRBV27 combines with J gene TRBJ1-6, with D possibly TRBD1 on 5 matching bases. The CDR3 extends over 14 amino acids. V lost 6 bases, J lost 7 bases, and 13 bases lay in between. CDR1 MNHEY and CDR2 SMNVEV come from the germline V gene (reference sequence). The CDR3 nucleotides are TGTGCCAGCAGCAGGGACCGGGGGAATTCACCCCTCCACTTT. The encoded protein is CASSRDRGNSPLHF.

On this clone itself: An end of the junction differs from the germline gene, which may be a read error. The chain is built from TRBV6-6 and TRBJ2-2; unclear D gene. Per the germline V gene, CDR1 is MNHNY and CDR2 is SVGAGI (reference sequence). CDR3 length equals 14 residues. CDR3 sequence (DNA): TGTGCCAGCGGTTACGATGAGGAGACCGGGGAGCTGTTTTTT. Protein sequence: CASGYDEETGELFF.

The rearrangement links TRBV9 to TRBJ2-3, with D perhaps matching TRBD2 (6 bases). V lost 2 bases and J lost 2, with 9 bases in between. This CDR3 is built from 14 residues. In germline, CDR1 is SGDLS, CDR2 YYNGEE. CDR3 DNA sequence: TGTGCCAGCAGCGTGGACTACCTCACAGATACGCAGTATTTT. This encodes CASSVDYLTDTQYF.

This clone was counted a single time. The gene calls are TRBV28 and TRBJ1-5; 7 nucleotides match TRBD1. V lost 1 base, J lost 6 bases, and 6 bases stayed unmatched. The CDR3 covers 15 residues. Germline V CDR1 and CDR2: MDHEN, SYDVKM. CDR3 DNA: TGTGCCAGCAGTTTATACATGACAGGGAGTCAGCCCCAGCATTTT. It is translated as CASSLYMTGSQPQHF.

The chain carries TRBV7-8 and TRBJ1-4, with D perhaps matching TRBD1 (5 bases). The CDR3 has 15 residues. Germline V gives CDR1 SGHVS, CDR2 FQNEAQ. Trimming removed 4 bases at V and 6 bases at J, with 15 bases between. The CDR3 bases are TGTGCCAGCAGCTCAGACGGGACGTGGGATGAAAAACTGTTTTTT. Amino acid sequence: CASSSDGTWDEKLFF.

This clone is a singleton in its sample. This chain links TRBV9 with TRBJ2-5; TRBD1 or TRBD2 may be the D gene (5 bases each). This CDR3 is built from 16 residues. Trimming cost V 4 bases and J 3 bases, with 19 bases left between them. Germline CDR1 reads SGDLS; CDR2 reads YYNGEE. In DNA, the CDR3 is TGTGCCAGCAGCCTAGGGCCCTTAAGGGGAGAAGAGACCCAGTACTTC. Protein: CASSLGPLRGEETQYF.

Comment on this clone: The sample holds other DNA sequences that translate to the same CDR3. V usage is TRBV6-5 and J usage is TRBJ2-3; the match to TRBD1 covers 9 bases. CDR3 length: 15 amino acids. Looked up from germline, CDR1 is MNHEY and CDR2 is SVGAGI. J lost 3 bases, V lost 0 bases, and 1 base had no gene match. CDR3 region: CASSYSGTGTDTQYF. The CDR3, as DNA: TGTGCCAGCAGTTACTCCGGGACAGGGACAGATACGCAGTATTTT.

This chain links TRBV9 with TRBJ2-1; no definite D call. The CDR3 totals 15 residues. Between the trimmed V and J ends, which lost 2 bases and 6 bases, there was a span of 15 bases. Germline CDR1 reads SGDLS; CDR2 reads YYNGEE. CDR3 DNA: TGTGCCAGCAGCGTCAGTCTGACGGAAGCCAATGAGCAGTTCTTC. Translating it yields CASSVSLTEANEQFF.

The rearrangement links TRBV5-1 to TRBJ2-2; D is uncertain. The V gene lost 1 base and the J gene lost 2 bases, with 6 bases spanning the gap. CDR3 length: 14 residues. The germline gives CDR1 SGHRS, CDR2 YFSETQ. In DNA, the CDR3 is TGCGCCAGCAGCTTGCTCCGAAACACCGGGGAGCTGTTTTTT. Protein sequence: CASSLLRNTGELFF.

CDR3 DNA sequence: TGTGCCACCGGACGGGACCTAACCGGGGAGCTGTTTTTT. This codes for CATGRDLTGELFF. The chain carries TRBV10-3 and TRBJ2-2; tentatively, D is TRBD1 or TRBD2 (5 bases each). Trimming cost V 10 bases and J 5 bases, with 14 bases left between them. This CDR3 spans 13 amino acids. Germline CDR1 reads ENHRY; CDR2 reads SYGVKD.

This clone was seen once. The chain is built from TRBV5-1 and TRBJ2-3; maybe TRBD2 (6 bases). The CDR3 contains 15 residues. The germline gives CDR1 SGHRS, CDR2 YFSETQ. Deletions cut 0 bases from V and 4 bases from J, with 12 bases between. The CDR3 spells CASSLAPGEADTQYF. Here the CDR3 DNA reads TGCGCCAGCAGCTTGGCCCCCGGGGAGGCAGATACGCAGTATTTT.

V gene TRBV11-3 combines with J gene TRBJ2-3; D unresolved. Germline CDR1 SGHNT, CDR2 YENEEA. The CDR3 contains 11 residues. The germline V and J ends were trimmed by 3 bases and 8 bases, with 6 bases remaining between them. CDR3 protein: CASSLNGTQYF. As DNA, the CDR3 is TGTGCCAGCAGCTTGAACGGTACGCAGTATTTT.

The chain is built from TRBV9 and TRBJ1-2; D may be TRBD1 (5 bases). Per the germline V gene, CDR1 is SGDLS and CDR2 is YYNGEE. This CDR3 is built from 15 residues. The V end lost 0 bases, the J end lost 2 bases, and 11 bases lay between the germline ends. The CDR3 region is CASSVDRGANYGYTF. DNA of the CDR3: TGTGCCAGCAGCGTAGATAGGGGCGCAAACTATGGCTACACCTTC. Using reference TRBV9 and TRBJ1-2 for the parts outside the CDR3, the full variable domain is DSGVTQTPKHLITATGQRVTLRCSPRSGDLSVYWYQQSLDQGLQFLIQYYNGEERAKGNILERFSAQQFPDLHSELNLSSLELGDSALYFCASSVDRGANYGYTFGSGTRLTVV.

This sequence joins TRBV5-1 and TRBJ2-5; 12 bases are shared with TRBD1. After removal of 4 bases from V and 7 bases from J, the junction contained 5 bases not matched to a gene. The CDR3 extends over 14 amino acids. Germline V gene lookup returns CDR1 SGHRS and CDR2 YFSETQ. DNA of the CDR3: TGCGCCAGCAGCGGGACAGGGGGCGGCGGGACCCAGTACTTC. This translates into CASSGTGGGGTQYF.

This chain links TRBV19 with TRBJ2-7; 9 bases are shared with TRBD1. Germline trimming cut 5 bases from V and 9 bases from J; bases unmatched to any gene: 5. Germline V gives CDR1 LNHDA, CDR2 SQIVND (reference sequence). The CDR3 is 12 amino acids. CDR3 loop: CASSPGQGWQYF. In DNA form, the CDR3 reads TGTGCCAGTAGTCCGGGACAGGGATGGCAGTACTTC.